These 18 T cell receptor beta chains share one sample of origin, sequenced in a study of T cell repertoires in cytomegalovirus infection. TCRdb reanalysed the reads using MiXCR and keeps one entry per CDR3 protein. The profile shows approximately 700,000 distinct CDR3 sequences, about a third of them singletons. The material sequenced was PBMCs. These receptor sequences come from a human donor in good health (CMV status not recorded). Some clones in this sample may be carry-over from other donors' samples.

The chain is built from TRBV7-6 and TRBJ2-1, with 13 bases identical to TRBD2. The V segment lost 0 bases and the J segment 4 bases; nucleotides outside the gene matches: 3. The CDR3 spans 17 residues. The V gene's germline CDR1 is SGHVS and CDR2 FNYEAQ. This chain's CDR3 is CASSLAGTSGEYNEQFF. DNA of the CDR3: TGTGCCAGCAGCTTAGCGGGGACTAGCGGGGAGTACAATGAGCAGTTCTTC.

The chain couples TRBV12-3 or TRBV12-4 to TRBJ1-6; D not certain. V dropped 6 bases and J dropped 10 bases, with 19 bases sitting between them. The CDR3 has 15 amino acids. The CDR3 here is CASSPTEGFGSPLHF. The CDR3 nucleotides read TGTGCCAGCAGCCCAACCGAGGGATTCGGGTCACCCCTCCACTTT.

This clonotype came up once. The CDR3 ends on some other residue instead of the conserved phenylalanine or tryptophan, so this is likely a read error. The chain recombines TRBV18 with TRBJ2-5; the D is unclear. CDR3 length: 11 amino acids. CDR1 and CDR2 (germline): KGHSH, LQKENI. Trimming stripped 5 bases from V and 1 base from J, with 2 bases between. This chain's CDR3 is CASSVQETQYC. CDR3 in DNA: TGTGCCAGCTCAGTCCAAGAGACCCAGTACTGC.

This rearrangement joins TRBV30 to TRBJ2-5; D might be TRBD1 or TRBD2, each matching 5 bases. V lost 5 bases to trimming and J lost 5 bases, with 12 bases between them. This CDR3 is 12 amino acids long. The germline V gene has CDR1 GTSNPN and CDR2 SVGIG (reference sequence). The CDR3: CAWQGGGETQYF. For the CDR3, the DNA is TGTGCCTGGCAGGGTGGCGGGGAGACCCAGTACTTC.

The chain has TRBV25-1 and TRBJ1-6; D is possibly TRBD1 (5 bases). The germline CDR1 and CDR2 sequences are MGHDK and SYGVNS. The CDR3 runs to 15 residues. The ends were cut back, 0 bases at V and 6 bases at J, with 9 bases in the middle. CDR3 nucleotides: TGTGCCAGCAGTGAATACGGGGGACTTAATTCACCCCTCCACTTT. Translation gives CASSEYGGLNSPLHF.

This clonotype has only a few counts. The chain employs TRBV2 and TRBJ1-5; D remains unclear. V lost 6 bases, J lost 0 bases, and 12 bases lay in between. The germline V gene encodes CDR1 SNHLY and CDR2 FYNNEI. This CDR3 comprises 15 residues. Written as DNA, the CDR3 is TGTGCCAGCAGCGGGGTGGGATATAGCAATCAGCCCCAGCATTTT. Its protein is CASSGVGYSNQPQHF.

This clonotype has just a few counts. The genes are TRBV19 and TRBJ2-1, with D possibly being TRBD1 (5 bases). Germline V gives CDR1 LNHDA, CDR2 SQIVND (reference sequence). There are 15 residues in the CDR3. Trimming pared 2 bases from V and 4 bases from J, leaving 12 bases between. CDR3 loop: CASSIKGALYNEQFF. The CDR3 DNA reads TGTGCCAGTAGTATAAAAGGGGCCTTATACAATGAGCAGTTCTTC.

The gene calls are TRBV6-5 and TRBJ1-3; the match to TRBD1 covers 8 bases. The V segment lost 1 base and the J segment 4 bases; nucleotides outside the gene matches: 6. CDR3 length equals 16 residues. CDR1 and CDR2 (germline): MNHEY, SVGAGI. The CDR3 nucleotides read TGTGCCAGCAGTTACTTCCCCGACAGGGGAGGAAACACCATATATTTT. It codes for CASSYFPDRGGNTIYF.

This clonotype showed up many times. The V call is TRBV7-2, the J call TRBJ2-3; perhaps TRBD2 as D (5 bases). The V end was cut by 1 base, the J end by 2 bases, with 10 bases between. Germline V gene sequence: CDR1 SGHTA, CDR2 FQGNSA. This CDR3 is built from 15 residues. The CDR3 region has the DNA TGTGCCAGCAGCTTAGGGCCGGGGTACACAGATACGCAGTATTTT. Translating it yields CASSLGPGYTDTQYF.

The chain combines TRBV5-6 with TRBJ1-4; 7 positions match TRBD1. CDR3 length: 14 residues. Germline CDR1 SGHDT, CDR2 YYEEEE. The trim removed 4 bases at V and 8 bases at J, leaving 8 bases unmatched. The DNA for the CDR3 is TGTGCCAGCAGCCTACAGGGGAGAGAAGAAAAACTGTTTTTT. Protein sequence: CASSLQGREEKLFF. Looking up the rest from reference TRBV5-6 and TRBJ1-4 gives the full variable domain: DAGVTQSPTHLIKTRGQQVTLRCSPKSGHDTVSWYQQALGQGPQFIFQYYEEEERQRGNFPDRFSGHQFPNYSSELNVNALLLGDSALYLCASSLQGREEKLFFGSGTQLSVL.

Many counts were recorded for this clonotype. The chain recombines TRBV5-1 with TRBJ2-1; D might be TRBD2 (6 bases). V was pared by 0 bases and J by 1 base, with 11 bases between. Germline V lookup: CDR1 SGHRS, CDR2 YFSETQ. This CDR3 comprises 16 residues. The CDR3: CASSLGGKGSYNEQFF. The CDR3 bases are TGCGCCAGCAGCTTGGGCGGGAAAGGGTCCTACAATGAGCAGTTCTTC. The full variable domain, rest sourced from reference TRBV5-1 and TRBJ2-1, is KAGVTQTPRYLIKTRGQQVTLSCSPISGHRSVSWYQQTPGQGLQFLFEYFSETQRNKGNFPGRFSGRQFSNSRSEMNVSTLELGDSALYLCASSLGGKGSYNEQFFGPGTRLTVL.

V gene TRBV12-3 or TRBV12-4 combines with J gene TRBJ1-1; D not resolved. V dropped 7 bases and J dropped 6 bases, with 15 bases sitting between them. The CDR3 consists of 13 residues. This CDR3 reads CASNSDGTAEAFF. CDR3 in DNA: TGTGCCAGCAACTCAGATGGTACAGCTGAAGCTTTCTTT.

In its sample, this clonotype was seen a few times. The genes are TRBV20-1 and TRBJ2-4; TRBD2 is a possible D gene (6 bases). Germline values: CDR1 DFQATT, CDR2 SNEGSKA (reference sequence). The CDR3 length is 12 residues. The V gene lost 3 bases and the J gene lost 10 bases, with 13 bases spanning the gap. The CDR3 DNA follows: TGCAGTGCTAGCGGTCTAGCGAGAATTCAGTACTTC. The encoded protein is CSASGLARIQYF.

This clonotype has just a few counts. The V call is TRBV19, the J call TRBJ2-4, with 11 bases matching TRBD2. CDR1 LNHDA and CDR2 SQIVND come from the germline V gene (reference sequence). V lost 5 bases, J lost 3 bases, and 9 bases stayed unmatched. CDR3 length: 17 residues. CDR3 bases: TGTGCCAGTAGTTCCTCGACTAGCGGGGTTCACAAAAACATTCAGTACTTC. Its protein is CASSSSTSGVHKNIQYF.

In nucleotides, the CDR3 is TGTGCCAGCAGTCCCCCCCCACGGGGGAATAGCAATCAGCCCCAGCATTTT. As protein: CASSPPPRGNSNQPQHF. J is TRBJ1-5 and V is TRBV28; D might be TRBD1 (5 bases). V was shortened by 5 bases and J by 0 bases, with 17 bases between the two germline ends. This CDR3 spans 17 amino acids. Germline lookup yields CDR1 MDHEN and CDR2 SYDVKM. Supplemented by reference TRBV28 and TRBJ1-5, the full variable domain reads DVKVTQSSRYLVKRTGEKVFLECVQDMDHENMFWYRQDPGLGLRLIYFSYDVKMKEKGDIPEGYSVSREKKERFSLILESASTNQTSMYLCASSPPPRGNSNQPQHFGDGTRLSIL.

This clonotype appeared a few times. This chain joins TRBV7-6 and TRBJ1-1; unclear D gene. This CDR3 spans 13 amino acids. V lost 6 bases, J lost 1 base, and 9 bases lay in between. Germline-derived CDR1 and CDR2 are SGHVS and FNYEAQ. The DNA for the CDR3 is TGTGCCAGCAGATTTAGGAAGAACACTGAAGCTTTCTTT. This sequence encodes CASRFRKNTEAFF.

This chain joins TRBV12-3 or TRBV12-4 and TRBJ1-3; unclear D gene. Trimming removed 7 bases at V and 0 bases at J, with 10 bases between. The CDR3 extends over 14 amino acids. CDR3 protein: CASTDADSGNTIYF. As DNA, the CDR3 is TGTGCCAGCACCGACGCAGACTCTGGAAACACCATATATTTT.

The chain recombines TRBV14 with TRBJ2-3; D call uncertain. This CDR3 region has 14 residues. Germline V lookup: CDR1 SGHDN, CDR2 FVKESK. Deletions cut 5 bases from V and 2 bases from J, with 11 bases between. The CDR3 is CASSSLRITDTQYF. The DNA for the CDR3 is TGTGCCAGCAGCAGCCTACGTATCACAGATACGCAGTATTTT. Filled out from reference TRBV14 and TRBJ2-3, the complete variable domain reads EAGVTQFPSHSVIEKGQTVTLRCDPISGHDNLYWYRRVMGKEIKFLLHFVKESKQDESGMPNNRFLAERTGGTYSTLKVQPAELEDSGVYFCASSSLRITDTQYFGPGTRLTVL.